This TCR beta chain is from a study of cytomegalovirus exposure and HLA in healthy donors. Nominally healthy donors provided the samples, though records likely missed some immune exposures. This CDR3 has 15 residues. V lost 0 bases, J lost 4 bases, and 13 bases lay in between. Germline CDR1 is LNHDA and CDR2 is SQIVND (reference sequence). Vbeta (60) and Jbeta (13) primers were used in the PCR. The table came from immunoSEQ multiplex PCR; TCRdb's copy has only in-frame clones and leaves some out. The sample yields fewer than 150,000 clones, about four fifths seen once. The specimen was PBMCs. The V call is TRBV19, the J call TRBJ2-7; D might be TRBD1 (7 bases). The sequence was collected from a male donor in good health and CMV-seronegative. This CDR3 reads CASSIDGGGEYEQYF. The CDR3 coding sequence is TGTGCCAGTAGTATAGATGGAGGGGGCGAATACGAGCAGTACTTC.